This TCR beta chain was recovered during a study of OX40 agonist ivuxolimab in advanced cancers. TCRdb's table, derived via immunoSEQ multiplex PCR, lists solely in-frame clones and lacks some. The sample lists under 50,000 clones; around 86% were seen once. The material was CD4+ or CD8+ T cells sorted from blood, obtained in a trial of the OX40 agonist ivuxolimab. The source of this sequence is an adult with an advanced solid tumor such as melanoma, head and neck, liver or kidney cancer.

The CDR3, as DNA: TGTGCCAGCAGCTTCCGGACGACAGATACGCAGTATTTT. Encoded protein: CASSFRTTDTQYF. This chain uses TRBV5-8 with TRBJ2-3; D is unresolved. The V and J ends lost 2 bases and 3 bases respectively, with 7 bases between them. The V gene's germline CDR1 is SGHTS and CDR2 YDEGEE. The CDR3 loop spans 13 amino acids. The variable domain in full, with the rest retrieved from reference TRBV5-8 and TRBJ2-3, is EAGVTQSPTHLIKTRGQQATLRCSPISGHTSVYWYQQALGLGLQFLLWYDEGEERNRGNFPPRFSGRQFPNYSSELNVNALELEDSALYLCASSFRTTDTQYFGPGTRLTVL.